This entry lists 3 T cell receptor beta chains sequenced from one sample in a study of cytomegalovirus exposure and HLA in healthy donors listed by TCRdb under 2017. Receptor libraries were prepared by the immunoSEQ multiplex PCR assay. A mixture of 60 forward primers for TCR Vbeta segments and 13 reverse primers for TCR Jbeta segments was used in the multiplex PCR. Here the immuneACCESS table is served through TCRdb, limited to in-frame sequences with V and J called. Missing clones are a known gap in these copies; in checked studies unresolved V genes cover under half, and the rest lacks a known reason. This sample comprises approximately 210,000 clones, about 80% of them detected only once. Together, the top ten hold 9.5% to 13% of the sample. Material for sequencing was PBMCs. Source of these receptors: a woman between 50 and 59 years old in good health and CMV-seropositive.

The V gene is TRBV29-1, the J gene TRBJ2-7, with TRBD2 matching 12 bases. The CDR3 has 16 amino acids. The ends lost 8 bases at V and 2 bases at J; junction bases unmatched: 13. The germline gives CDR1 SQVTM, CDR2 ANQGSEA. Here the CDR3 reads CSPQTSGGINTYEQYF. CDR3 nucleotides: TGCAGCCCCCAGACTAGCGGGGGAATTAATACCTACGAGCAGTACTTC.

This chain joins TRBV29-1 and TRBJ2-5; 13 bases are a match to TRBD2. The J call is doubtful: the DNA matches TRBJ2-7 better. In germline, CDR1 is SQVTM, CDR2 ANQGSEA. The CDR3 extends over 14 amino acids. The CDR3 nucleotides read TGCAGCGTAGGGACTAGCGGGGACATCTACGAGCAGTACTTC. Translation gives CSVGTSGDIYEQYF.

The chain employs TRBV30 and TRBJ1-2; 8 bases align to TRBD1. The ends lost 1 base at V and 5 bases at J; junction bases unmatched: 3. This CDR3 comprises 13 residues. CDR1 and CDR2 (germline): GTSNPN, SVGIG (reference sequence). The CDR3 reads CAWSAGGGYGYTF. The CDR3 region has the DNA TGTGCCTGGAGTGCAGGGGGCGGGTATGGCTACACCTTC.